The 2 T cell receptor beta chains in this list originate from one sample, sequenced in a study of blood T cells in healthy people across ages. The use of a sample-barcoded 5' primer and a J-beta primer mix characterized a second PCR of about 6 to 11 cycles. TCRdb reprocessed the 5' RACE reads with MiXCR, giving one entry per CDR3 protein. The sample carries 600,000 to 1,000,000 distinct CDR3 sequences, 58% recorded once. What was sequenced was blood. The receptors shown here come from a man under 40 in good health.

The genes are TRBV7-2 and TRBJ2-7, with no clear D. V gave up 8 bases and J gave up 7 bases, with 18 bases separating them. Germline lookup yields CDR1 SGHTA and CDR2 FQGNSA. The CDR3 is 13 residues long. The CDR3 nucleotides read TGTGCCAGCGGGCGTAGCTCCTACAATGAGCAGTACTTC. Translation: CASGRSSYNEQYF.

The CDR3 sequence is CASSLGVTGNGYTF. For the CDR3, the DNA is TGCGCCAGCAGCTTAGGGGTGACAGGGAATGGCTACACCTTC. V and J are TRBV5-1 and TRBJ1-2, with 7 bases that match TRBD1. Trimming took 2 bases from V and 6 from J; bases not matched to a gene: 7. This CDR3 is built from 14 residues. The V gene's germline CDR1 is SGHRS and CDR2 YFSETQ.